These T cell receptor beta chains were read from a single sample in a study of T cells after yellow fever vaccination. TCRdb analysed the 5' RACE reads with MiXCR anew, one entry per CDR3 protein. The data hold about 320,000 distinct CDR3 sequences, with 9.5% to 12% observed a single time. The material sequenced was CD4+ T cells sorted from PBMCs, taken 45 days after the yellow fever booster vaccination. The receptors here all came from a young man who received the YFV17D yellow fever vaccine. The CDR3 runs from the conserved cysteine through the conserved F or W.

v_call cdr3_aa
TRBV7-9 CASSLAGSSYGYTF
TRBV6-2/TRBV6-3 CASSTGTSSFSYNEQFF
TRBV6-2/TRBV6-3 CASTPDHPNQPQHF
TRBV20-1 CSAKGGLILNTEAFF
TRBV20-1 CSATPIIGGIYEQYF
TRBV5-1 CASSTGQGGGYTF
TRBV6-1 CASSGGFSGSTGNTIYF
TRBV20-1 CSARGASAVLNTQYF
TRBV12-3/TRBV12-4 CASSLDLQAGPSEKLFF
TRBV4-3 CASSQNLAGANTGELFF
TRBV20-1 CSARRGEAKNIQYF
TRBV11-2 CASSPKVTGREKLFF
TRBV27 CASSWPGGTDTQYF
TRBV12-3/TRBV12-4 CASLFGIGGDDNEQFF
TRBV6-6 CASSGQNSYEQYF
TRBV5-1 CASSAGTPNQPQHF
TRBV7-8 CASSLRQGGSTDTQYF
TRBV28 CATRQGWNQPQHF
TRBV11-3 CASSLGGITTEETQYF